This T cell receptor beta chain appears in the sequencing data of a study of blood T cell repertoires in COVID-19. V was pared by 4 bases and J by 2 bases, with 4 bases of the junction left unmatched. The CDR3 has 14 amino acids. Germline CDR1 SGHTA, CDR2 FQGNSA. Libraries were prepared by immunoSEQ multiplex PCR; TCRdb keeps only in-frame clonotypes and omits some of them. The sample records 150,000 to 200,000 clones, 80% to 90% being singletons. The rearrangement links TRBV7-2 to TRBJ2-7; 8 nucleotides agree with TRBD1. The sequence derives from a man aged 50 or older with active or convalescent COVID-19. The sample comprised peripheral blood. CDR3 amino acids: CASSYRDRTYEQYF. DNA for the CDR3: TGTGCCAGCAGCTACCGGGACAGGACCTACGAGCAGTACTTC.